This T cell receptor (beta chain) stems from a study of Ad26.COV2.S vaccination and SARS-CoV-2 variants. Study as a whole: Intramuscular Ad26.COV2.S at 5x10^10 or 1x10^11 viral particles.

Study-level findings and limits: Similar non-spike TCR breadth was observed in recipients of vaccine and of placebo. Substantial post-vaccination breadth of spike-specific CD8+ and CD4+ T cell responses was reported.

Sequencing used immunoSEQ multiplex PCR; TCRdb keeps in-frame clones, though not all of them. This sample has about 320,000 clones; just over 85% occur once, and the top ten carry roughly 1.9%. The CDR3 runs to 16 residues. Germline CDR1 LGHNT, CDR2 FRNRAP. V lost 1 base and J lost 1, with 13 bases in between. Noted treatment: about 20 received Ad26.COV2.S at low or high dose, single or two shots; roughly 5 received placebo; per-sample allocation not given. Specimen acquisition occurred on day 63 following the initial vaccine or placebo injection. In the case of this clone: Antigen: not known.

This TCR was sampled from a person between 18 and 65 years old who received the Ad26.COV2.S COVID-19 vaccine or a placebo. Sample: peripheral blood, taken in a trial of Ad26.COV2.S vaccine versus placebo. The chain joins TRBV12-5 to TRBJ1-1; maybe TRBD1 (5 bases). CDR3 residues: CASGLALGTPNTEAFF. CDR3 sequence (DNA): TGTGCTAGTGGTTTGGCACTGGGGACGCCGAACACTGAAGCTTTCTTT.